Detailed here is one T cell receptor (beta chain). The data derive from a study of blood T cell repertoires in COVID-19. Across the study: COVID-19 samples from acute and convalescent phases originated in the United States, Italy and Spain. From T cells, B-cell-depleted T cells, or PBMCs came the material, which was cDNA or gDNA.

Per the original data handling: Cell counts per sample came from amplifying reference gene primers. The assay was immunoSEQ multiplex PCR, and TCRdb's table has in-frame clones only and misses some. For V, J and clone size, that table is used; D and trimming come from the DNA. The sample records fewer than 350,000 clones, about 82% being singletons. In germline, CDR1 is MNHEY, CDR2 SVGAGI. V lost 0 bases and J lost 5, with 8 bases in between. The CDR3 covers 14 residues. Material: peripheral blood. The chain couples TRBV6-5 to TRBJ1-5; D is perhaps TRBD1 (5 bases). This TCR derives from a human donor in a cohort sampled during active COVID-19. In DNA form, the CDR3 reads TGTGCCAGCAGTTACTCAGGGGCTCATCAGCCCCAGCATTTT. Translation: CASSYSGAHQPQHF.